The 14 T cell receptor beta chains in this list originate from one sample, sequenced in a study of control samples from healthy donors and cancer patients. Only in-frame clones appear in the TCRdb table, and some are missing; sequencing was by immunoSEQ multiplex PCR. The repertoire holds 50,000 to 65,000 clones, with under 95% as singletons. The source material was PBMCs. These receptors were obtained from a man aged 25-40 years with colorectal cancer.

The rearrangement joins TRBV5-6 to TRBJ2-3; possibly TRBD1 for D (6 bases). Deletions cut 3 bases from V and 6 bases from J, with 20 bases between. The CDR3 runs 16 residues. CDR1 SGHDT and CDR2 YYEEEE come from the germline V gene. Here the CDR3 reads CASSYTTGNLADTQYF. CDR3 coding DNA: TGTGCCAGCAGCTACACCACAGGGAATCTGGCCGATACGCAGTATTTT.

V is TRBV29-1 and J is TRBJ2-2; no clear D. V lost 4 bases and J lost 0, with 6 bases in between. In germline, CDR1 is SQVTM, CDR2 ANQGSEA. There are 13 residues in the CDR3. CDR3 nucleotides: TGCAGCGTTGCTAGGACGAACACCGGGGAGCTGTTTTTT. Its translation: CSVARTNTGELFF.

V gene TRBV6-2 or TRBV6-3 combines with J gene TRBJ2-2, with TRBD2 matching over 12 bases. The CDR3 has 16 amino acids. CDR1 is MNHEY and CDR2 is SVGEGT in the germline V gene. Unmatched junction bases numbered 4, after V lost 6 bases and J lost 2 bases. DNA of the CDR3: TGTGCCAGCAGCCCTAGCGGGGGGGTCAACACCGGGGAGCTGTTTTTT. Protein product: CASSPSGGVNTGELFF.

The chain uses TRBV7-2 and TRBJ1-6; D unresolved. Per germline, CDR1 SGHTA and CDR2 FQGNSA. V was cut by 0 bases and J by 5 bases, with 5 bases left in between. The CDR3 sequence is 14 residues long. The CDR3 is CASSLAGDNSPLHF. In nucleotides, the CDR3 is TGTGCCAGCAGCTTAGCCGGGGATAATTCACCCCTCCACTTT. The complete variable domain, with remaining parts taken from reference TRBV7-2 and TRBJ1-6, reads GAGVSQSPSNKVTEKGKDVELRCDPISGHTALYWYRQSLGQGLEFLIYFQGNSAPDKSGLPSDRFSAERTGGSVSTLTIQRTQQEDSAVYLCASSLAGDNSPLHFGNGTRLTVT.

This clone was observed once. The genes are TRBV2 and TRBJ2-5, with no clear D. In germline, CDR1 is SNHLY, CDR2 FYNNEI. This CDR3 has 13 residues. V was cut by 5 bases and J by 4 bases, with 11 bases left in between. The CDR3 DNA sequence: TGTGCCAGCAGTCCTACTTACAGAGAGACCCAGTACTTC. Residues: CASSPTYRETQYF. The complete variable domain, with remaining parts taken from reference TRBV2 and TRBJ2-5, reads EPEVTQTPSHQVTQMGQEVILRCVPISNHLYFYWYRQILGQKVEFLVSFYNNEISEKSEIFDDQFSVERPDGSNFTLKIRSTKLEDSAMYFCASSPTYRETQYFGPGTRLLVL.

This rearrangement joins TRBV5-1 to TRBJ1-2; the D gene is possibly TRBD1 (5 bases). The CDR3 contains 15 residues. Trimming shortened V by 6 bases and J by 0 bases, and 15 bases separated the two germline ends. Germline CDR1 reads SGHRS; CDR2 reads YFSETQ. CDR3 protein: CASNPGPRTNYGYTF. In DNA form, the CDR3 reads TGCGCCAGCAACCCGGGACCGCGGACTAACTATGGCTACACCTTC.

The chain recombines TRBV6-5 with TRBJ2-3; D remains ambiguous. There are 11 residues in the CDR3. Looked up from germline, CDR1 is MNHEY and CDR2 is SVGAGI. V was cut by 6 bases and J by 6 bases, with 7 bases left in between. CDR3 in amino acids: CASSRQDTQYF. The CDR3 DNA reads TGTGCCAGCAGCCGCCAGGATACGCAGTATTTT.

V usage is TRBV6-6 and J usage is TRBJ1-1; 7 bases match TRBD1. This CDR3 comprises 15 residues. V shed 4 bases, J shed 1 base, and the junction held 6 bases outside the gene matches. The germline V gene has CDR1 MNHNY and CDR2 SVGAGI (reference sequence). The CDR3 protein is CASSSSGTANTEAFF. CDR3 in DNA: TGTGCCAGCAGTTCCTCCGGGACAGCGAACACTGAAGCTTTCTTT.

The chain couples TRBV4-1 to TRBJ1-1; TRBD1 might be the D (6 bases). CDR1 and CDR2 (germline): MGHRA, YSYEKL. The CDR3 sequence is 19 residues long. The germline V and J ends were trimmed by 1 base and 1 base, with 22 bases remaining between them. The CDR3 spells CASSQAWGRWGKSNTEAFF. CDR3 DNA sequence: TGCGCCAGCAGCCAAGCTTGGGGGCGCTGGGGGAAATCGAACACTGAAGCTTTCTTT.

The J gene is TRBJ1-1, the V gene TRBV7-6; a possible D gene is TRBD1 (5 bases). The V end was cut by 4 bases, the J end by 4 bases, with 10 bases between. The germline gives CDR1 SGHVS, CDR2 FNYEAQ. The CDR3 runs to 13 residues. In nucleotides, the CDR3 is TGTGCCAGCAGCTCGTCGGGGGGCACTGAAGCTTTCTTT. As protein: CASSSSGGTEAFF.

The V gene is TRBV7-8, the J gene TRBJ2-3, with a possible D match to TRBD2 (5 bases). V was pared by 3 bases and J by 2 bases, with 12 bases between. Germline V gene sequence: CDR1 SGHVS, CDR2 FQNEAQ. The CDR3 runs 15 residues. The CDR3 DNA reads as TGTGCCAGCAGCTTTTCCCGCGGGTACACAGATACGCAGTATTTT. Encoded protein: CASSFSRGYTDTQYF.

CDR3 in amino acids: CASSKVIRHPSFPIFYEQYV. The CDR3 bases are TGTGCCAGCAGCAAAGTTATCCGGCACCCATCCTTCCCCATATTCTACGAGCAGTACGTC. The rearrangement uses TRBV21-1 and TRBJ2-7. TRBV21-1 is deemed a pseudogene. The CDR3 contains 20 residues.

This chain joins TRBV18 and TRBJ1-1; TRBD1 matches at 7 bases. Per the germline V gene, CDR1 is KGHSH and CDR2 is LQKENI. This CDR3 has 16 residues. The V and J ends lost 5 bases and 2 bases, in that order; junction bases with no gene match: 11. The CDR3 DNA is TGTGCCAGCTCATCCGTAATAGACAGGGCAAACACTGAAGCTTTCTTT. It specifies CASSSVIDRANTEAFF.

J is TRBJ2-7 and V is TRBV5-8; the D gene could be TRBD1 or TRBD2 (5 bases each). The CDR3 sequence is 17 residues long. Germline loops: CDR1 SGHTS, CDR2 YDEGEE. Trimming took 0 bases from V and 0 from J, leaving 16 bases between them. The chain's CDR3 is CASSLERGTASSYEQYV. The DNA for the CDR3 is TGTGCCAGCAGCTTGGAGCGTGGGACCGCTAGCTCCTACGAGCAGTACGTC.